This TCR beta chain was observed in a study of cytomegalovirus exposure and HLA in healthy donors. The study, taken as a whole, reports: By a later analysis, the bulk of CMV-associated TCR beta chains appeared HLA-restricted. Analyzed later, association rates of TCRs varied across HLA loci, with DRB1 most and HLA-C fewest. A link between a missense DCLRE1C variant and TCR beta V- and J-gene trimming emerged from a later analysis.

This CDR3 is built from 15 residues. Germline V gene data show CDR1 as MNHNY and CDR2 as SVGAGI (reference sequence). The germline V and J ends were trimmed by 2 bases and 5 bases, with 12 bases remaining between them. This clone was recorded a few times. Its antigen is still unknown. PCR used 60 Vbeta primers and 13 Jbeta primers. TCRdb keeps only in-frame clones here, not all; method: immunoSEQ multiplex PCR. This sample yields around 150,000 clones, of which roughly 80% are seen a single time; 2% to 2.5% belongs to the top ten. Specimen: PBMCs. The chain carries TRBV6-6 and TRBJ1-4; weak D call: TRBD1 (5 bases). This TCR came from a man aged 25 to 40 in good health and CMV-seronegative. The CDR3 spells CASSYLGRGNEKLFF. In nucleotides, the CDR3 is TGTGCCAGCAGTTACCTGGGGAGGGGAAATGAAAAACTGTTTTTT.